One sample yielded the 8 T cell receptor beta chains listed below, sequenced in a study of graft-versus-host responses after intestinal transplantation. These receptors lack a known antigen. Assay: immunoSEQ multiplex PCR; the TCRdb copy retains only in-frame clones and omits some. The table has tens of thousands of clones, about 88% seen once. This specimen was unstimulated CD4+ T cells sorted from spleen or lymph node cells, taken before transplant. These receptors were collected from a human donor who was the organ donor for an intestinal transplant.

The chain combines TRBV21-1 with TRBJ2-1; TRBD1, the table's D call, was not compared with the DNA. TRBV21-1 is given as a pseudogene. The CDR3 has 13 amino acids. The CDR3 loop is CASLWTGGNEQFF. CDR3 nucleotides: TGTGCCAGCTTATGGACAGGGGGCAATGAGCAGTTCTTC.

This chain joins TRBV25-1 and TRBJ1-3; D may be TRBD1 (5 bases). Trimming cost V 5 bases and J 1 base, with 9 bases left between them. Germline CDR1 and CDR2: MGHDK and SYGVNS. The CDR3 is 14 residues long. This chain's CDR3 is CASSQGPSGNTIYF. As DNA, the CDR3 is TGTGCCAGCAGTCAGGGTCCTTCTGGAAACACCATATATTTT.

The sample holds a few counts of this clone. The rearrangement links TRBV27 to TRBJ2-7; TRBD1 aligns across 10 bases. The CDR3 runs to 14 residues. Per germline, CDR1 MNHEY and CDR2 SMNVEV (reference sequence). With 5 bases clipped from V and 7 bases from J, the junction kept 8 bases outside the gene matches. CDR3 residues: CASSARDRGREQYF. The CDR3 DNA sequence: TGTGCCAGCAGTGCTCGGGACAGGGGAAGGGAGCAGTACTTC.

Written as DNA, the CDR3 is TGCGCCAGCAGCTTGGTACCGGGGACAGTGAACACTGAAGCTTTCTTT. Translated: CASSLVPGTVNTEAFF. The chain uses TRBV5-1 and TRBJ1-1, with 7 bases that match TRBD1. The CDR3 is made up of 16 amino acids. Trimming cost V 0 bases and J 0 bases; bases outside gene matches: 5. Germline V lookup: CDR1 SGHRS, CDR2 YFSETQ.

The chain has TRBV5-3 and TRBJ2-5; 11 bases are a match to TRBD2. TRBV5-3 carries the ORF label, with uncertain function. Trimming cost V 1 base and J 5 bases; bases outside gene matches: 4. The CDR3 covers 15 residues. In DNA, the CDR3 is TGTGCCAGAAGCTTGTTAGCGGGGGGGTTGGAGACCCAGTACTTC. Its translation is CARSLLAGGLETQYF.

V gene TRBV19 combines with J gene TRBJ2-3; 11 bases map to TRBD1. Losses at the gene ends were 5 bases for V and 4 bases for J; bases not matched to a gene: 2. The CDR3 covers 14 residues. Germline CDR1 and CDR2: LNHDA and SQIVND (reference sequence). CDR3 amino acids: CASSPGQGADTQYF. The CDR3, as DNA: TGTGCCAGTAGTCCGGGACAGGGGGCAGATACGCAGTATTTT.

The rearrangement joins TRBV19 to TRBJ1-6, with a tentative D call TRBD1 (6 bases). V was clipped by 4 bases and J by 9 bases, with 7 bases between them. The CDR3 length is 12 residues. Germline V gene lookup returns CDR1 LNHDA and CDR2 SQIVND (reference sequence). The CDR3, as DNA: TGTGCCAGTAGTAGGACAGTTTCACCCCTCCACTTT. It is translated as CASSRTVSPLHF.

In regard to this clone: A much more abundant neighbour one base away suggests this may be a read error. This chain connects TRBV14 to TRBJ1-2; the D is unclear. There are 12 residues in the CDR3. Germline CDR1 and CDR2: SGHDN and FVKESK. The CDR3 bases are TGTGCCAGCAGCCAACAATTCTATGGCTACGCCTTC. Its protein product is CASSQQFYGYAF.